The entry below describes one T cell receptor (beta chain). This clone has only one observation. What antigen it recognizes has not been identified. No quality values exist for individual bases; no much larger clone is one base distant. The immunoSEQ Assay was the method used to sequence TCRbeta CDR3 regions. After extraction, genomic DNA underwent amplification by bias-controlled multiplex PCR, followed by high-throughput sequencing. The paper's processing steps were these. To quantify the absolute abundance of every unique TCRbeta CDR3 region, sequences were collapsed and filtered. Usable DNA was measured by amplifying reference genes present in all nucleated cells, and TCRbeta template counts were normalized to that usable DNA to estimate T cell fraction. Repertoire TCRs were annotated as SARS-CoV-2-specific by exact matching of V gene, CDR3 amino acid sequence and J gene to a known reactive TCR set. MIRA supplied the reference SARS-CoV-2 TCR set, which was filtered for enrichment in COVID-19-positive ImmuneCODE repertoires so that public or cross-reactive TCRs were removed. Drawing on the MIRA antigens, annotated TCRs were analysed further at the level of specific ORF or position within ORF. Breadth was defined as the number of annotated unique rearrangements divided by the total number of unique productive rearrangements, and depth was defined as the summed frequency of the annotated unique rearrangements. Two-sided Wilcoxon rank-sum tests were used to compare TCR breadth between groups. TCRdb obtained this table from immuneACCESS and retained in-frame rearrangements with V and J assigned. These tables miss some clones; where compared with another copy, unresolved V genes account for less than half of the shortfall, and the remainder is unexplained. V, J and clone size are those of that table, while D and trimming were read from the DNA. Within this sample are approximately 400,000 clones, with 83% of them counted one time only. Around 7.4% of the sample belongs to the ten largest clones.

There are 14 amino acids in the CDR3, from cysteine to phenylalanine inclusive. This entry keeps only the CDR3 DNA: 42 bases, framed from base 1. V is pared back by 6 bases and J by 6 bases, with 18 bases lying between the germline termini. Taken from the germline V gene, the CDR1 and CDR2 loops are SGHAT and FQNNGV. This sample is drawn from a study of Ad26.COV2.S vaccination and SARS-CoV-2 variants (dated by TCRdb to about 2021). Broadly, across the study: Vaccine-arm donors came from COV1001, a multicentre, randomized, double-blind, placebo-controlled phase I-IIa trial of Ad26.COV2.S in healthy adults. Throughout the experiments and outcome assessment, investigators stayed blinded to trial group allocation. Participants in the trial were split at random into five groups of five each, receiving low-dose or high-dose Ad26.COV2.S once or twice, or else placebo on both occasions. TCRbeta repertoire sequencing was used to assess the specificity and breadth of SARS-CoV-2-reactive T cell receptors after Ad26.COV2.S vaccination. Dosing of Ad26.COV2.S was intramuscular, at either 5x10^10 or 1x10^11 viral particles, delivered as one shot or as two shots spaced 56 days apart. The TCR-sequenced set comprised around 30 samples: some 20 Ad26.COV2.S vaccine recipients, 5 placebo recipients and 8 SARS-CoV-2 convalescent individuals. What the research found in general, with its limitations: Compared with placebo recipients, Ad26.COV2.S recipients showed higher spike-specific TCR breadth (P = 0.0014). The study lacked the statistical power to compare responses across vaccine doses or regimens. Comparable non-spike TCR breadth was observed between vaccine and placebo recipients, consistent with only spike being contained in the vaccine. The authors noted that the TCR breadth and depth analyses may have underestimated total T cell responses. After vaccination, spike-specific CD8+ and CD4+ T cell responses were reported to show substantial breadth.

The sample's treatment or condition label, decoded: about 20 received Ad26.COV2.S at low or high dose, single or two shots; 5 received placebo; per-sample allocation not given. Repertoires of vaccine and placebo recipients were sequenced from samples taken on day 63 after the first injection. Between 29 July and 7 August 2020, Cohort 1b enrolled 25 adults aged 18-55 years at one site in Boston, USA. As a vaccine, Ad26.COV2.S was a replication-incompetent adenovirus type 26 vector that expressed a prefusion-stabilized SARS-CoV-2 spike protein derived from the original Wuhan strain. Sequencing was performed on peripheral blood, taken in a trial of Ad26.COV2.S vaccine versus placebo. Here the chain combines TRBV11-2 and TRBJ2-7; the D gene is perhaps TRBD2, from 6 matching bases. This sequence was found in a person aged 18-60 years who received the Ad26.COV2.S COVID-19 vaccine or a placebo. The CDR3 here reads CASRTRIPLSEQYF. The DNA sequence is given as TGTGCCAGCAGGACTAGGATCCCTCTCTCCGAGCAGTACTTC.